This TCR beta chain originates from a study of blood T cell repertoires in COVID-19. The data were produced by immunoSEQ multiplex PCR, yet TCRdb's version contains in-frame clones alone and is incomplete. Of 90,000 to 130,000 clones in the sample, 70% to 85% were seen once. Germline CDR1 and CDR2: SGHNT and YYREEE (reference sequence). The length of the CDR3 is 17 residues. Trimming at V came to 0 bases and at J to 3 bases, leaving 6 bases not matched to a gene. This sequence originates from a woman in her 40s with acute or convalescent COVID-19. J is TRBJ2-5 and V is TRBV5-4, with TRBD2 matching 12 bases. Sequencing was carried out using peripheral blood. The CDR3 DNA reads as TGTGCCAGCAGCTTGGGCCCTAGCGGGGGGGCCGAAGAGACCCAGTACTTC. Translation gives CASSLGPSGGAEETQYF. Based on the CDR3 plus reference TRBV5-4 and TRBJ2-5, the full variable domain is ETGVTQSPTHLIKTRGQQVTLRCSSQSGHNTVSWYQQALGQGPQFIFQYYREEENGRGNFPPRFSGLQFPNYSSELNVNALELDDSALYLCASSLGPSGGAEETQYFGPGTRLLVL.